This entry lists 21 T cell receptor beta chains sequenced from one sample in a study of T cells after yellow fever vaccination (dated by TCRdb to the late 2010s). The library came from 5' RACE. The sequencing machine was an Illumina NovaSeq 6000. Through fastp at Q25 and MiXCR, TCRdb rebuilt clones from the public reads, retaining in-frame beta chains. Rows are unified per CDR3 protein, each entry keeping the most common DNA and genes. The sample table holds 250,000 to 400,000 distinct CDR3 sequences, of which around 4.4% were seen once. Of the sample, roughly 21% is held by the ten largest clones. Taken with the paper, the label for treatment or condition translates to: live attenuated yellow fever vaccine strain. Sample: PBMCs, taken 15 days after the yellow fever booster vaccination. These receptors were collected from a man between 18 and 29 years old who received the YFV17D yellow fever vaccine.

This clonotype was picked up a small number of times. The CDR3 spells CASRPPGGRRNTIYF. DNA for the CDR3: TGCGCCAGCAGGCCTCCGGGGGGGAGGCGAAACACCATATATTTT. The V and J genes are TRBV4-1 and TRBJ1-3, with a possible D match to TRBD1 (5 bases). This CDR3 is built from 15 residues. Germline V gene sequence: CDR1 MGHRA, CDR2 YSYEKL. Trimming shortened V by 6 bases and J by 5 bases, and 17 bases separated the two germline ends.

This clonotype was seen at least ten times. The gene calls are TRBV6-2 or TRBV6-3 and TRBJ1-2; no reliable D call. CDR1 is MNHEY, CDR2 SVGEGT, per germline. This CDR3 region has 12 residues. With 8 bases removed from V and 9 bases from J, the gap between germline ends came to 16 bases. The CDR3 sequence: CASSTSPLSYTF. The CDR3 region has the DNA TGTGCCAGCTCTACGTCCCCTTTGAGCTACACCTTC.

This clonotype was detected only a few times. V is TRBV7-2 and J is TRBJ1-1; D not certain. Germline V gene sequence: CDR1 SGHTA, CDR2 FQGNSA. The V end lost 5 bases, the J end lost 10 bases, and 14 bases lay between the germline ends. The CDR3 runs 12 residues. This CDR3 is CASSQAPLRAFF. CDR3 coding DNA: TGTGCCAGCAGCCAAGCCCCATTAAGAGCTTTCTTT.

This clonotype has only a few counts. The chain uses TRBV6-2 or TRBV6-3 and TRBJ2-7; tentatively, D is TRBD2 (6 bases). Germline V gives CDR1 MNHEY, CDR2 SVGEGT. V was cut by 7 bases and J by 6 bases, with 19 bases left in between. The CDR3 consists of 14 residues. CDR3: CASTISPEGSEQYF. The DNA for the CDR3 is TGTGCCAGCACCATCAGCCCGGAGGGGTCCGAGCAGTACTTC.

The gene calls are TRBV20-1 and TRBJ2-3; the D is unclear. V was cut by 6 bases and J by 0 bases, with 13 bases left in between. CDR1 is DFQATT and CDR2 is SNEGSKA in the germline V gene (reference sequence). This CDR3 has 14 residues. The CDR3 spells CSATSGGSTDTQYF. CDR3 coding DNA: TGCAGTGCCACCTCTGGCGGCAGCACAGATACGCAGTATTTT.

This clonotype has only a few counts. The V and J genes are TRBV7-9 and TRBJ2-3, with TRBD1 identical over 7 bases. After removal of 6 bases from V and 3 bases from J, the junction contained 12 bases not matched to a gene. This CDR3 region has 16 residues. Per the germline V gene, CDR1 is SEHNR and CDR2 is FQNEAQ (reference sequence). The CDR3 DNA reads TGTGCCAGCAGTACAGGGGTGGGTGTTGGTACAGATACGCAGTATTTT. Amino acid sequence: CASSTGVGVGTDTQYF. Full variable domain (remainder filled in from reference TRBV7-9 and TRBJ2-3): DTGVSQNPRHKITKRGQNVTFRCDPISEHNRLYWYRQTLGQGPEFLTYFQNEAQLEKSRLLSDRFSAERPKGSFSTLEIQRTEQGDSAMYLCASSTGVGVGTDTQYFGPGTRLTVL.

V is TRBV3-1 and J is TRBJ1-1; weak D call: TRBD1 (6 bases). Trimming cost V 3 bases and J 4 bases, with 15 bases left between them. The CDR3 is 15 residues long. Germline CDR1 and CDR2: LGHDT and YNNKEL (reference sequence). The chain's CDR3 is CASSQSQGAGTEAFF. The CDR3 coding sequence is TGTGCCAGCAGCCAGTCACAGGGTGCTGGCACTGAAGCTTTCTTT.

This clonotype was observed a few times. The chain carries TRBV7-2 and TRBJ2-5; no clear D. V was clipped by 4 bases and J by 2 bases, with 8 bases between them. Germline values: CDR1 SGHTA, CDR2 FQGNSA. The CDR3 totals 13 residues. CDR3 protein: CASSSPTQETQYF. The CDR3 DNA reads as TGTGCCAGCAGCTCCCCTACGCAAGAGACCCAGTACTTC.

This clonotype was counted at least ten times. This chain links TRBV7-6 with TRBJ2-7; tentatively, D is TRBD1 or TRBD2 (5 bases each). The V end lost 0 bases, the J end lost 7 bases, and 19 bases lay between the germline ends. This CDR3 is 16 amino acids long. Germline V CDR1 and CDR2: SGHVS, FNYEAQ. CDR3 residues: CASSLAGGSQGGEQYF. The DNA of the CDR3 is TGTGCCAGCAGCTTAGCTGGCGGAAGTCAGGGCGGGGAGCAGTACTTC.

This chain connects TRBV10-3 to TRBJ2-3, with 9 positions matching TRBD1. Germline CDR1 and CDR2: ENHRY and SYGVKD. This CDR3 contains 18 residues. V lost 0 bases, J lost 0 bases, and 7 bases stayed unmatched. The CDR3 here is CAISESGTGGKSTDTQYF. In DNA form, the CDR3 reads TGTGCCATCAGTGAGTCTGGCACAGGGGGCAAGAGCACAGATACGCAGTATTTT.

This clonotype was recorded many times. This chain uses TRBV4-3 with TRBJ2-3; 8 bases align to TRBD2. V shed 2 bases, J shed 5 bases, and the junction held 0 bases outside the gene matches. The CDR3 spans 13 residues. The germline V gene encodes CDR1 LGHNA and CDR2 YSLEER. CDR3 protein: CASSQTSGDTQYF. In DNA, the CDR3 is TGCGCCAGCAGCCAAACTAGCGGAGATACGCAGTATTTT.

This clonotype was found a few times. The genes are TRBV6-2 or TRBV6-3 and TRBJ1-5; TRBD1 matches 7 bases. V gave up 5 bases and J gave up 6 bases; unmatched junction bases: 13. CDR3 size: 16 residues. Germline-derived CDR1 and CDR2 are MNHEY and SVGEGT. CDR3 protein: CASSPLTGLLTQPQHF. The CDR3 nucleotides are TGTGCCAGCAGTCCCTTGACAGGGTTATTAACTCAGCCCCAGCATTTT.

There are a few counts of this clonotype. This chain connects TRBV4-1 to TRBJ1-5; unclear D gene. Looked up from germline, CDR1 is MGHRA and CDR2 is YSYEKL. The V and J ends lost 1 base and 0 bases respectively, with 7 bases between them. The CDR3 runs 15 residues. The CDR3 bases are TGCGCCAGCAGCCAAGTGACGGATAGCAATCAGCCCCAGCATTTT. Translating it yields CASSQVTDSNQPQHF.

This clonotype was observed many times. This chain connects TRBV11-2 to TRBJ1-2; 7 bases agree with TRBD1. The germline gives CDR1 SGHAT, CDR2 FQNNGV. This CDR3 contains 14 residues. Unmatched junction bases numbered 6, after V lost 5 bases and J lost 3 bases. The DNA for the CDR3 is TGTGCCAGCAGCGAGGCCGGGACAGACTATGGCTACACCTTC. Residues: CASSEAGTDYGYTF.

The sample holds many counts of this clonotype. V and J are TRBV12-3 or TRBV12-4 and TRBJ1-5; 11 nucleotides align to TRBD1. The CDR3 contains 14 residues. Unmatched junction bases numbered 2, after V lost 5 bases and J lost 5 bases. CDR3 sequence: CASSRTGGHQPQHF. The CDR3 DNA follows: TGTGCCAGCAGTCGGACAGGGGGCCATCAGCCCCAGCATTTT.

This clonotype showed up many times. The CDR3 bases are TGTGCCAGCACCCCTAGCAGGAGTAGGTATTTT. It codes for CASTPSRSRYF. This rearrangement joins TRBV27 to TRBJ2-3; TRBD2 is a possible D gene (5 bases). Germline CDR1 is MNHEY and CDR2 is SMNVEV (reference sequence). This CDR3 has 11 amino acids. V was pared by 7 bases and J by 14 bases, with 16 bases between.

There are many counts of this clonotype. The chain joins TRBV7-9 to TRBJ2-3; D gene unclear. Between the trimmed V and J ends, which lost 5 bases and 0 bases, there was a span of 12 bases. CDR1 SEHNR and CDR2 FQNEAQ come from the germline V gene (reference sequence). The CDR3 has 15 residues. In DNA, the CDR3 is TGTGCCAGCAGCCAGGACGTGACTAGCACAGATACGCAGTATTTT. It encodes CASSQDVTSTDTQYF.

The chain couples TRBV20-1 to TRBJ2-5; maybe TRBD2 (7 bases). CDR1 DFQATT and CDR2 SNEGSKA come from the germline V gene (reference sequence). The CDR3 length is 16 residues. V was shortened by 6 bases and J by 1 base, with 21 bases between the two germline ends. The CDR3 loop reads CSATRLGGGLQETQYF. The CDR3 DNA is TGCAGTGCCACCCGTTTGGGGGGGGGGCTCCAAGAGACCCAGTACTTC.

This clonotype occurred many times. The chain combines TRBV9 with TRBJ2-1; weak D call: TRBD2 (5 bases). V dropped 0 bases and J dropped 4 bases, with 14 bases sitting between them. Germline V gene lookup returns CDR1 SGDLS and CDR2 YYNGEE. This CDR3 has 16 amino acids. The CDR3 is CASSVEGEEAYNEQFF. The CDR3, as DNA: TGTGCCAGCAGCGTAGAGGGAGAGGAAGCTTACAATGAGCAGTTCTTC.

Ten or more counts support this clonotype. This chain joins TRBV7-2 and TRBJ1-2; no reliable D call. The V gene lost 0 bases and the J gene lost 0 bases, with 11 bases spanning the gap. CDR1 is SGHTA, CDR2 FQGNSA, per germline. The CDR3 is 16 amino acids. DNA for the CDR3: TGTGCCAGCAGCTTAGCAGCGACTCGAGCTAACTATGGCTACACCTTC. Its translation: CASSLAATRANYGYTF. Filled out from reference TRBV7-2 and TRBJ1-2, the complete variable domain reads GAGVSQSPSNKVTEKGKDVELRCDPISGHTALYWYRQSLGQGLEFLIYFQGNSAPDKSGLPSDRFSAERTGGSVSTLTIQRTQQEDSAVYLCASSLAATRANYGYTFGSGTRLTVV.

This clonotype has a count of ten or more. This chain uses TRBV7-2 with TRBJ2-1; D call uncertain. The CDR3 extends over 15 amino acids. From germline, CDR1 is SGHTA and CDR2 FQGNSA. V was shortened by 1 base and J by 1 base, with 8 bases between the two germline ends. The CDR3 reads CASSLGLVSYNEQFF. The CDR3 DNA follows: TGTGCCAGCAGCTTAGGGCTGGTGTCCTACAATGAGCAGTTCTTC.